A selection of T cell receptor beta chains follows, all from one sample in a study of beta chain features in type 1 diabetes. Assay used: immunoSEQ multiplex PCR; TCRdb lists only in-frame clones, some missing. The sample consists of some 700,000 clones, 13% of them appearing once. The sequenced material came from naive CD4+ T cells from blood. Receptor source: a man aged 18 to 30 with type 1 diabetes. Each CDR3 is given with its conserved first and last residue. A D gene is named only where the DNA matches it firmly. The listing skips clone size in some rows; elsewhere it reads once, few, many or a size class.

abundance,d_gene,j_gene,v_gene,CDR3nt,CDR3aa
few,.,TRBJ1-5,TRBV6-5,TGTGCCACCCAATATGGGGCTAATCAGCCCCAGCATTTT,CATQYGANQPQHF
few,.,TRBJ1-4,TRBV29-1,TGCAGCGTTGGAGGTCAGGGGCTTGCAACTAATGAAAAACTGTTTTTT,CSVGGQGLATNEKLFF
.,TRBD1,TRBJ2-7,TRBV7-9,TGTGCCAGCAGCTTAACAGGGGACAGGGCCTACGAGCAGTACTTC,CASSLTGDRAYEQYF
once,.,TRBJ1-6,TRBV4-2,TGTGCCAGCAGCCAAGTGGGGGCTAGCTCCTATAATTCACCCCTCCACTTT,CASSQVGASSYNSPLHF
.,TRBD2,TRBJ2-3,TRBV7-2,TGTGCCAGCAGCGAGTGGACTAGCGGAACCACAGATACGCAGTATTTT,CASSEWTSGTTDTQYF
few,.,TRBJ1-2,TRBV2,TGTGCCACGGGGGCGAACTATGGCTACACCTTC,CATGANYGYTF
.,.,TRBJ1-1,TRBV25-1,TGTGCCAGCAAAGAGGGGGGAGGAATCACTGAAGCTTTCTTT,CASKEGGGITEAFF
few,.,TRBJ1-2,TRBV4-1,TGCGCCAGCAGCCAAGATGCGGGACGGTATGGCTACACCTTC,CASSQDAGRYGYTF
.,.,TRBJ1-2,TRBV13,TGTGCCAGCAGCTTCCCGGGGTTCGGCTACACCTTC,CASSFPGFGYTF
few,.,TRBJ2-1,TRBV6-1,TGTGCCAGCAGTGAATGGACAGCCCCGTTCTTC,CASSEWTAPFF
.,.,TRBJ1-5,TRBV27,TGTGCCAGCAGTGAGGGAGTGAGGCAGCCCCAGCATTTT,CASSEGVRQPQHF
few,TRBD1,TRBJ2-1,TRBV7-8,TGTGCCGGCACTCTTGGGGCAGGGGGCTTGGATGAGCAGTTCTTC,CAGTLGAGGLDEQFF
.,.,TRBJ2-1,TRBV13,TGTGCCAGCAGCTTAGAACAGGGATCCTACAATGAGCAGTTCTTC,CASSLEQGSYNEQFF
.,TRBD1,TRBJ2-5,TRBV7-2,TGTGCCAGCAGCTCCGGGACAGGGTACGAGACCCAGTACTTC,CASSSGTGYETQYF
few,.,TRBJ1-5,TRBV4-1,TGCGCCAGCAGCCAAATTCAAGGGGCGCAGCCCCAGCATTTT,CASSQIQGAQPQHF
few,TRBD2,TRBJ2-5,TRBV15,TGTGCCACCAGCAGAGAATGGTCGGGGGGACAAGAGACCCAGTACTTC,CATSREWSGGQETQYF
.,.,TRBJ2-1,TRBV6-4,TGTGCCAGCAGTGATAGTAGCGGCTACAATGAGCAGTTCTTC,CASSDSSGYNEQFF
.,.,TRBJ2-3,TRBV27,TGTGCCAGCAGTAAGGGACACCCCACAGATACGCAGTATTTT,CASSKGHPTDTQYF
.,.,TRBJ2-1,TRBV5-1,TGCGCCAGCAGCATCACCGGGACAAACACCAATGAGCAGTTCTTC,CASSITGTNTNEQFF
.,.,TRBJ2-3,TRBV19,TGTGCCAGTAGTCCTGGGACCACCACAGATACGCAGTATTTT,CASSPGTTTDTQYF
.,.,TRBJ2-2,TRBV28,TGTGCCAGCACAAGGGCGACCGGGGAGCTGTTTTTT,CASTRATGELFF
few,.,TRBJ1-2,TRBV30,TGTGCCTGGAGCGTGGCCTACTATGGCTACACCTTC,CAWSVAYYGYTF
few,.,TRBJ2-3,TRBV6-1,TGTGCCAGTACCCGAGAAGGCTACAGCACAGATACGCAGTATTTT,CASTREGYSTDTQYF
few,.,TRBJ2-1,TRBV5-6,TGTGCCAGCAGCTTGGTTTACGGGGGAGGTTACAATGAGCAGTTCTTC,CASSLVYGGGYNEQFF
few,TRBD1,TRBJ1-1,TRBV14,TGTGCCAGCAGCGCTACGACAGGGGTGAACACTGAAGCTTTCTTT,CASSATTGVNTEAFF
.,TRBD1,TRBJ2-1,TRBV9,TGTGCCAGCAGCGTAGCTACATCGGGACAGAACAATGAGCAGTTCTTC,CASSVATSGQNNEQFF
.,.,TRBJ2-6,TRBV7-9,TGTGCCAGCAGCCATCCCCCAGGGCCTGGGGCCAACGTCCTGACTTTC,CASSHPPGPGANVLTF
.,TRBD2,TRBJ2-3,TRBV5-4,TGTGCCAGCAGCTCCGGGACTAGCGTGCCTGTTGATACGCAGTATTTT,CASSSGTSVPVDTQYF
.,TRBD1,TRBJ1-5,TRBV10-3,TGTGCCACCGGGGGACAGGGTGGCAATCAGCCCCAGCATTTT,CATGGQGGNQPQHF
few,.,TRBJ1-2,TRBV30,TGTGCCTGGAGAAGGGACTATGGCTACACCTTC,CAWRRDYGYTF
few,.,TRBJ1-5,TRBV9,TGTGCCAGCAGCGTAGGTAATAGCAATCAGCCCCAGCATTTT,CASSVGNSNQPQHF
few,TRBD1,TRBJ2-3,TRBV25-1,TGTGCCAGCAGTGAATTGGCGACAGGGCCTCGAGATACGCAGTATTTT,CASSELATGPRDTQYF
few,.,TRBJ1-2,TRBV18,TGTGCCAGCTCACCCGGGACCGAGTATGGCTACACCTTC,CASSPGTEYGYTF
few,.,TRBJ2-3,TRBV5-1,TGCGCCAGCAGCTTGGCGCTTACTAGCACAGATACGCAGTATTTT,CASSLALTSTDTQYF
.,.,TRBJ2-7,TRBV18,TGTGCCAGCTCCCTCCTGGACGAGCAGTACTTC,CASSLLDEQYF
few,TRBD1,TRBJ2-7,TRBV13,TGTGCCAGCAGCTTAGGGTATTGGACAGGGCCCTACGAGCAGTACTTC,CASSLGYWTGPYEQYF
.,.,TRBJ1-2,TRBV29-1,TGCAGCGTTGTTGGGATTTACTATGGCTACACCTTC,CSVVGIYYGYTF
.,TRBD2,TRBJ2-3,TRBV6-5,TGTGCCAGCAGTTACTCGGGCGGGGGGCTCACAGATACGCAGTATTTT,CASSYSGGGLTDTQYF
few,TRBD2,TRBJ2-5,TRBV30,TGTGCCTGGACTAGCGGAGAGACCCAGTACTTC,CAWTSGETQYF
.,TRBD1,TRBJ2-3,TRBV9,TGTGCCAGCAGCGGAGATTCGGGACAGAGCACAGATACGCAGTATTTT,CASSGDSGQSTDTQYF
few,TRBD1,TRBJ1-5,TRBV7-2,TGTGCCAGCACCGTAATAGGGCAGGGGGCTTGGCAGCCCCAGCATTTT,CASTVIGQGAWQPQHF
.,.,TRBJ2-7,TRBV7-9,TGTGCCAGCAGCCCACCCCTGACTGCTGGGAACGAGCAGTACTTC,CASSPPLTAGNEQYF
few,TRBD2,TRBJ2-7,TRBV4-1,TGCGCCAGCAGCCCCACCGGGACTAGCGGTCTAAACGAGCAGTACTTC,CASSPTGTSGLNEQYF
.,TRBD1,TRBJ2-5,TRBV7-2,TGTGCCAGCGAACAGGGGTTAGGAGAGACCCAGTACTTC,CASEQGLGETQYF
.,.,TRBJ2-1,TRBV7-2,TGTGCCAGCAGCTTCATTATGGGCGACATAAACAATGAGCAGTTCTTC,CASSFIMGDINNEQFF
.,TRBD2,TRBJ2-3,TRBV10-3,TGTGCCATCAGTGAGTCGAATAGCGGGGCATCAGATACGCAGTATTTT,CAISESNSGASDTQYF
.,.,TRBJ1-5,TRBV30,TGTGCCTGGAGTGTCAAAGTAAATCAGCCCCAGCATTTT,CAWSVKVNQPQHF
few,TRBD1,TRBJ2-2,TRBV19,TGTGCCAGTATCACTACCGGGACAGGGGGCGGGGAGCTGTTTTTT,CASITTGTGGGELFF
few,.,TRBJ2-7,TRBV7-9,TGTGCCACCTCAGGCAGGTCTATTACCCCGGAACTAGACGAGCAGTACTTC,CATSGRSITPELDEQYF
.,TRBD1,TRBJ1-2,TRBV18,TGTGCCAGCTCACCCGAGACAGGGGTGGTTCATGGCTACACCTTC,CASSPETGVVHGYTF